These T cell receptor beta chains were read from a single sample in a study of OX40 agonist ivuxolimab in advanced cancers. TCRdb's copy holds only in-frame clones and misses some; the assay was immunoSEQ multiplex PCR. The data show 65,000 to 75,000 clones, roughly 90% seen once. Sequencing used CD4+ or CD8+ T cells sorted from blood, obtained in a trial of the OX40 agonist ivuxolimab. The receptors originated from an adult with an advanced solid tumor such as melanoma, head and neck, liver or kidney cancer. CDR3s include the opening cysteine and the closing phenylalanine or tryptophan. Each record gives: D gene, J gene, clone size, V gene, CDR3 DNA, CDR3 protein. The D gene is left open where the match is weak. Size tells how often a clone was seen (once, few, many) or the class of an expanded clone, and some rows leave it out.

TRBD1 | TRBJ2-1 | once | TRBV5-5 | TGTGCCAGCAGCTTGAATCCGGGACAGGGGTCGGATGAGCAGTTCTTC | CASSLNPGQGSDEQFF
- | TRBJ1-1 | - | TRBV30 | TGTGCCTGGAGTGAACGGCCTGGGGCTTTCTTT | CAWSERPGAFF
- | TRBJ2-2 | - | TRBV7-3 | TGTGCCAGCAGCTCCCGCCGCGGGGAGCTGTTTTTT | CASSSRRGELFF
TRBD2 | TRBJ2-1 | - | TRBV5-1 | TGCGCCAGCAGCGTCCGGACTAGCGGGAGGAGCCATGAGCAGTTCTTC | CASSVRTSGRSHEQFF
- | TRBJ1-3 | - | TRBV5-1 | TGCGCCAGCAGCTTAGAAGGGCCTACGGGAGGAAACACCATATATTTT | CASSLEGPTGGNTIYF
- | TRBJ2-5 | - | TRBV5-1 | TGCGCCAGCAGCCCCCTCGGGAAAGAGACCCAGTACTTC | CASSPLGKETQYF
TRBD1 | TRBJ1-3 | - | TRBV7-2 | TGTGCCAGCAGCTTAAGGGGCCAGGGGGCTGGAAACACCATATATTTT | CASSLRGQGAGNTIYF
- | TRBJ2-2 | few | TRBV10-3 | TGTGCCATCACCCCCGGCCAGGGCGGTGCCGGGGAGCTGTTTTTT | CAITPGQGGAGELFF
- | TRBJ2-7 | - | TRBV5-1 | TGCGCCAGCTCCCCACGTTCCCGCTCCTACGAGCAGTACTTC | CASSPRSRSYEQYF
- | TRBJ2-5 | - | TRBV18 | TGTGCCAGCTCAACCCAGCGAGGCAGCCAAGAGACCCAGTACTTC | CASSTQRGSQETQYF
TRBD1 | TRBJ2-3 | - | TRBV19 | TGTGCCAGTAGTGTGGGACAGCCCACAGATACGCAGTATTTT | CASSVGQPTDTQYF
TRBD1 | TRBJ1-1 | - | TRBV6-5 | TGTGCCAGCAGTATTAGACAGGGTAGGGGTACTGAAGCTTTCTTT | CASSIRQGRGTEAFF
- | TRBJ2-5 | once | TRBV4-3 | TGCGCCAGCAGCCAAGGTCGGGCGGGAGAGACCCAGTACTTC | CASSQGRAGETQYF
TRBD1 | TRBJ1-2 | - | TRBV19 | TGTGCCAGCCGACAGGGAGTAGATGGCTACACCTTC | CASRQGVDGYTF
- | TRBJ2-7 | - | TRBV28 | TGTGCCAGCAGCCCGCCGGTCCTTACCTACGAGCAGTACTTC | CASSPPVLTYEQYF
TRBD1 | TRBJ1-2 | - | TRBV28 | TGTGCCAGCAGTTTATCTCCAGGGGGCCATGGCTACACCTTC | CASSLSPGGHGYTF
- | TRBJ2-3 | - | TRBV7-2 | TGTGCCAGCAGCTTAATGGGAGAGCAAACAGATACGCAGTATTTT | CASSLMGEQTDTQYF
- | TRBJ1-4 | - | TRBV28 | TGTGCCAGTCAGGGGTCGGCTAATGAAAAACTGTTTTTT | CASQGSANEKLFF
- | TRBJ1-2 | - | TRBV9 | TGTGCCAGCAGCGCAGACTCGTTCTATGGCTACACCTTC | CASSADSFYGYTF
- | TRBJ1-1 | medium-sized | TRBV11-2 | TGTGCCAGCAGCTTAGGATGGGGGACGTGGAGCACTGAAGCTTTCTTT | CASSLGWGTWSTEAFF
- | TRBJ1-2 | - | TRBV2 | TGTGCCTCTACTGTGGACCTTGGGAGGGTATCTTCGGGCTACACCTTC | CASTVDLGRVSSGYTF
- | TRBJ2-7 | - | TRBV28 | TGTGCCATCGTAGCGGCAGGGGCCCGATACGAGCAGTACTTC | CAIVAAGARYEQYF
TRBD1 | TRBJ1-4 | - | TRBV19 | TGTGCCAGTAGTTTCCTAACAGGGGGAAATGAAAAACTGTTTTTT | CASSFLTGGNEKLFF
- | TRBJ2-7 | few | TRBV27 | TGTGCCAGCAGAAACCCGTCAAGGAACTCCTACGAGCAGTACTTC | CASRNPSRNSYEQYF
TRBD1 | TRBJ1-5 | - | TRBV29-1 | TGCAGCGCCCGGACAGGGAGTCAGCCCCAGCATTTT | CSARTGSQPQHF
- | TRBJ2-4 | - | TRBV9 | TGTGCCAGCAGCTCAGGACAATTAGCCAAAAACATTCAGTACTTC | CASSSGQLAKNIQYF
TRBD2 | TRBJ2-7 | - | TRBV13 | TGTGCCAGCAGCCGCGGACTAGCGGGCTCCTACGAGCAGTACTTC | CASSRGLAGSYEQYF
TRBD1 | TRBJ1-2 | many | TRBV5-1 | TGCGCCAGCAGCTCGGGACAGGTCTATGGCTACACCTTC | CASSSGQVYGYTF
- | TRBJ2-3 | - | TRBV10-3 | TGTGCCATCGGGCAGAACACAGATACGCAGTATTTT | CAIGQNTDTQYF
- | TRBJ1-5 | - | TRBV19 | TGTGCCACCAGTAGTGGGGGTAGCCTAAACCATCAGCCCCAGCATTTT | CATSSGGSLNHQPQHF
- | TRBJ2-5 | - | TRBV6-5 | - | CASSYSLAGFLETQYF